The clone carrying this TCR beta chain was found a few times. The antigen remains unidentified. The study recruited healthy Caucasian donors from Russia who were aged roughly 6 to 95. Researchers isolated at least 6 million PBMCs per sample. The source of the sample is a study of blood T cells in healthy people across ages. Overall study results and limits: Diversity of TCR beta per million T cells declined in a roughly linear way with age. Changes seen in expanded clonotypes were possibly confounded by donor CMV status left unknown.

Sample-barcoded 5' priming and a J-beta primer mix drove a second PCR of roughly 6 to 12 cycles. Using its own MiXCR run on the 5' RACE reads, TCRdb lists one record per CDR3 protein. The top ten clones hold 20% to 25% of a sample with almost 800,000 distinct CDR3 sequences, roughly 64% of them seen once. The germline V gene has CDR1 DFQATT and CDR2 SNEGSKA (reference sequence). V was pared by 6 bases and J by 0 bases, with 12 bases between. The CDR3 contains 14 residues. This sequence was found in a young man in good health. The sequenced sample consisted of blood. The chain links TRBV20-1 to TRBJ2-1; D is unresolved. CDR3 sequence: CSASVKLSYNEQFF. CDR3 DNA: TGCAGTGCCAGTGTTAAGCTCTCCTACAATGAGCAGTTCTTC.